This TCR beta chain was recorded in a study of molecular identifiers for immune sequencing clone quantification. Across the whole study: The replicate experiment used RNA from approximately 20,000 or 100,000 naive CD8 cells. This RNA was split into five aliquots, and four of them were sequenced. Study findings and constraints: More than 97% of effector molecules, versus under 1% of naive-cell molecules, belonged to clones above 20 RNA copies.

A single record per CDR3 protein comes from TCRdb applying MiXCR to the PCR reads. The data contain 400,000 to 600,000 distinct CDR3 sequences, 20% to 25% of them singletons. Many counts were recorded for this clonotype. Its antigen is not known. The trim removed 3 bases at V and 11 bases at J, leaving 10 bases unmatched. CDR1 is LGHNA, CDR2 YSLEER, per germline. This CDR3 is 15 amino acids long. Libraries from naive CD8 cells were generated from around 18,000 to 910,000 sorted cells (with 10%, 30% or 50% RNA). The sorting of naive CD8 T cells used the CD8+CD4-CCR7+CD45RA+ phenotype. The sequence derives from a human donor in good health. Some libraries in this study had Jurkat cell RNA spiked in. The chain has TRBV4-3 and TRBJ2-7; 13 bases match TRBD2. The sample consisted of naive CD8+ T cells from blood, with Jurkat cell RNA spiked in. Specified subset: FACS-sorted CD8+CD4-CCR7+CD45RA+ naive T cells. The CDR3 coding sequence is TGCGCCAGCAGCCAGACTGCCGGGACTAGCGGGGATAAGTACTTC. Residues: CASSQTAGTSGDKYF.